One sample yielded the 32 T cell receptor beta chains listed below, sequenced in a study of cytomegalovirus exposure and HLA in healthy donors. PCR amplification relied on 60 Vbeta primers (plus 13 Jbeta primers). Assay: immunoSEQ multiplex PCR; the TCRdb copy retains only in-frame clones and omits some. Here the sample spans over 150,000 clones, approximately 78% being singletons. Sequencing used PBMCs. These receptors all stem from a male donor in good health and CMV-seronegative.

This chain links TRBV7-3 with TRBJ2-7, with D possibly being TRBD1 (6 bases). V was cut by 3 bases and J by 7 bases, with 25 bases left in between. This CDR3 region has 17 residues. Germline V gene lookup returns CDR1 SGHTA and CDR2 FQGTGA. In nucleotides, the CDR3 is TGTGCCAGCAGCTTCCTTCAATCGGCGACAGGACGATGGGAGCAGTACTTC. Residues: CASSFLQSATGRWEQYF.

The chain uses TRBV5-1 and TRBJ1-1; TRBD1 is a possible D gene (6 bases). This CDR3 region has 15 residues. Germline loops: CDR1 SGHRS, CDR2 YFSETQ. V lost 7 bases, J lost 1 base, and 17 bases lay in between. The CDR3 bases are TGCGCCAGCTTTCTACCGGGACAAAGGAACACTGAAGCTTTCTTT. Protein sequence: CASFLPGQRNTEAFF.

This chain connects TRBV18 to TRBJ2-7; perhaps TRBD2 as D (5 bases). The CDR3 spans 14 residues. The germline V gene encodes CDR1 KGHSH and CDR2 LQKENI. The V end lost 3 bases, the J end lost 5 bases, and 14 bases lay between the germline ends. The CDR3 region has the DNA TGTGCCAGCTCACCGAGGGCACCCGGGGACGAGCAGTACTTC. Protein sequence: CASSPRAPGDEQYF.

The chain uses TRBV7-9 and TRBJ1-4; 10 bases align to TRBD1. CDR3 length: 18 residues. Trimming removed 4 bases from V and 2 bases from J; junction bases left unmatched: 10. Germline V gives CDR1 SEHNR, CDR2 FQNEAQ (reference sequence). CDR3 sequence: CASSSPTGGSITNEKLFF. In DNA form, the CDR3 reads TGTGCCAGCAGCTCCCCGACAGGGGGCTCTATTACTAATGAAAAACTGTTTTTT.

The rearrangement joins TRBV7-8 to TRBJ2-7, with D possibly being TRBD2 (6 bases). The germline CDR1 and CDR2 sequences are SGHVS and FQNEAQ. V gave up 5 bases and J gave up 6 bases, with 20 bases separating them. The CDR3 runs to 15 residues. The chain's CDR3 is CASSASEGRLGEQYF. DNA of the CDR3: TGTGCCAGCAGCGCCTCGGAGGGCCGCCTGGGCGAGCAGTACTTC.

V and J are TRBV19 and TRBJ2-5, with 8 bases identical to TRBD2. CDR1 is LNHDA, CDR2 SQIVND, per germline (reference sequence). Trimming removed 6 bases from V and 5 bases from J; junction bases left unmatched: 8. There are 14 residues in the CDR3. CDR3 protein: CASRRAGVGETQYF. CDR3 in DNA: TGTGCCAGTAGGCGAGCGGGAGTGGGCGAGACCCAGTACTTC.

The rearrangement links TRBV4-3 to TRBJ2-1; D possibly corresponds to TRBD2 (6 bases). Trimming pared 0 bases from V and 5 bases from J, leaving 17 bases between. The CDR3 is 17 residues long. Germline V CDR1 and CDR2: LGHNA, YSLEER. CDR3 region: CASSQDLSRGANNEQFF. As DNA, the CDR3 is TGCGCCAGCAGCCAAGATCTTAGTCGCGGGGCAAACAATGAGCAGTTCTTC.

V usage is TRBV9 and J usage is TRBJ1-1; D uncertain. Germline CDR1 is SGDLS and CDR2 is YYNGEE. V was trimmed by 0 bases and J by 1 base, leaving 7 bases between them. The CDR3 length is 14 residues. As DNA, the CDR3 is TGTGCCAGCAGCGTAGCTTCCTGGAACACTGAAGCTTTCTTT. Its protein product is CASSVASWNTEAFF.

The J gene is TRBJ2-3, the V gene TRBV9; 13 bases are a match to TRBD2. The V segment lost 6 bases and the J segment 2 bases; nucleotides outside the gene matches: 6. Germline CDR1 is SGDLS and CDR2 is YYNGEE. This CDR3 is 16 amino acids long. CDR3 sequence reads: CASTPGTSGNTDTQYF. The CDR3 DNA reads as TGTGCCAGCACCCCTGGGACTAGCGGGAACACAGATACGCAGTATTTT.

This chain uses TRBV19 with TRBJ2-3, with a tentative D call TRBD1 (6 bases). Germline loops: CDR1 LNHDA, CDR2 SQIVND (reference sequence). This CDR3 has 12 residues. Trimming removed 0 bases at V and 9 bases at J, with 7 bases between. In nucleotides, the CDR3 is TGTGCCAGTAGTATAGACAGGGGCACGCAGTATTTT. Its protein is CASSIDRGTQYF.

The gene calls are TRBV2 and TRBJ1-1; D not certain. The germline gives CDR1 SNHLY, CDR2 FYNNEI. Between the trimmed V and J ends, which lost 6 bases and 6 bases, there was a span of 14 bases. CDR3 size: 13 residues. CDR3 coding DNA: TGTGCCAGCAGCTTGGGCAGAGCCTCTGAAGCTTTCTTT. It is translated as CASSLGRASEAFF.

This chain uses TRBV7-8 with TRBJ2-5, with 13 bases matching TRBD2. Per germline, CDR1 SGHVS and CDR2 FQNEAQ. The CDR3 covers 16 residues. The V and J ends lost 8 bases and 1 base, in that order; junction bases with no gene match: 7. CDR3 nucleotides: TGTGCCAGCGGGACTAGCGGGGACCGACTCCAAGAGACCCAGTACTTC. Its protein is CASGTSGDRLQETQYF.

The CDR3 DNA follows: TGTGCCAGCAGCTTATCCCAGGGTAACGTAGATGGCTACACCTTC. This translates into CASSLSQGNVDGYTF. The chain recombines TRBV11-1 with TRBJ1-2; D may be TRBD1 (5 bases). V lost 2 bases and J lost 6, with 16 bases in between. This CDR3 spans 15 amino acids. Per germline, CDR1 SGHAT and CDR2 FQDESV (reference sequence).

This chain joins TRBV2 and TRBJ2-4; TRBD1 might be the D (6 bases). Deletions cut 6 bases from V and 0 bases from J, with 12 bases between. The CDR3 consists of 15 residues. Germline V lookup: CDR1 SNHLY, CDR2 FYNNEI. The DNA for the CDR3 is TGTGCCAGCAGGGACAGCGCGGGAGCCAAAAACATTCAGTACTTC. Amino acids: CASRDSAGAKNIQYF.

The chain is built from TRBV10-3 and TRBJ1-3, with D maybe TRBD1 (5 bases). The CDR3 is made up of 16 amino acids. Germline lookup yields CDR1 ENHRY and CDR2 SYGVKD. The V gene lost 4 bases and the J gene lost 3 bases, with 16 bases spanning the gap. CDR3 in amino acids: CAISAGPGRVGNTIYF. CDR3 DNA: TGTGCCATCAGTGCAGGGCCAGGGAGGGTTGGAAACACCATATATTTT.

This clone showed up just a few times. The rearrangement links TRBV5-5 to TRBJ2-2; D unresolved. The CDR3 totals 13 residues. Trimming cost V 5 bases and J 0 bases, with 5 bases left between them. Germline CDR1 reads SGHKS; CDR2 reads YYEKEE (reference sequence). The CDR3 is CASRSANTGELFF. The CDR3 coding sequence is TGTGCCAGCAGGTCAGCGAACACCGGGGAGCTGTTTTTT.

This rearrangement joins TRBV6-5 to TRBJ1-2; D is perhaps TRBD1 (5 bases). CDR1 MNHEY and CDR2 SVGAGI come from the germline V gene. V shed 0 bases and J shed 7 bases, with 9 bases lying between them. This CDR3 has 13 amino acids. In DNA form, the CDR3 reads TGTGCCAGCAGTTACTCAGGGGAGGGTGGCTACACCTTC. The encoded protein is CASSYSGEGGYTF.

The V and J genes are TRBV30 and TRBJ2-7, with TRBD1 identical over 11 bases. CDR1 is GTSNPN, CDR2 SVGIG, per germline (reference sequence). Losses at the gene ends were 5 bases for V and 4 bases for J; bases not matched to a gene: 19. CDR3 length: 18 amino acids. The CDR3 region is CAWAGTGGLSTPPYEQYF. DNA of the CDR3: TGTGCCTGGGCCGGGACAGGGGGTCTGTCCACCCCGCCTTACGAGCAGTACTTC.

This clone was picked up one time. This rearrangement joins TRBV6-5 to TRBJ2-1, with 8 bases aligning to TRBD2. The germline gives CDR1 MNHEY, CDR2 SVGAGI. J was trimmed by 5 bases and V by 7 bases; bases with no gene match: 10. The CDR3 is 15 residues long. The CDR3 DNA is TGTGCCAGCACAGGACCTAGCGGGCTAAACAATGAGCAGTTCTTC. This encodes CASTGPSGLNNEQFF.

The chain couples TRBV29-1 to TRBJ2-2, with 10 nucleotides matching TRBD1. CDR3 length equals 14 residues. V trimming: 6 bases; J trimming: 3 bases; junction bases outside the gene matches: 4. The germline gives CDR1 SQVTM, CDR2 ANQGSEA. The CDR3 region has the DNA TGCAGCGTCCGGACAGGGGGGGACACCGGGGAGCTGTTTTTT. Translated, it gives CSVRTGGDTGELFF.

This clone was counted only a few times. In DNA form, the CDR3 reads TGTGCCAGCAGCTGGGGAGCACGGGAGACCCAGTACTTC. Protein: CASSWGARETQYF. This chain joins TRBV6-1 and TRBJ2-5, with TRBD2 as a possible D gene (5 bases). CDR3 length equals 13 residues. V lost 6 bases to trimming and J lost 5 bases, with 13 bases between them. Germline values: CDR1 MNHNS, CDR2 SASEGT.

The rearrangement uses TRBV7-9 and TRBJ2-5, with 7 bases identical to TRBD2. V shed 5 bases, J shed 1 base, and the junction held 10 bases outside the gene matches. Germline V gene data show CDR1 as SEHNR and CDR2 as FQNEAQ (reference sequence). The CDR3 runs to 16 residues. The CDR3, as DNA: TGTGCCAGCAGCCTGCTTAGGGGAGGGCCCCAAGAGACCCAGTACTTC. It specifies CASSLLRGGPQETQYF.

Note on this clone: Germline and junction disagree at one end, which may indicate a read error. The chain couples TRBV7-9 to TRBJ2-7; D not certain. The germline gives CDR1 SEHNR, CDR2 FQNEAQ (reference sequence). CDR3 length equals 12 residues. CDR3 in DNA: TGTTCCAGCAGCAAACAGACCTACGAGCAGTACTTC. Translating it yields CSSSKQTYEQYF.

J is TRBJ1-3 and V is TRBV5-1; TRBD1 is a possible D gene (5 bases). Per the germline V gene, CDR1 is SGHRS and CDR2 is YFSETQ. The CDR3 covers 15 residues. V shed 4 bases and J shed 0 bases, with 11 bases lying between them. The CDR3 bases are TGCGCCAGCAGCCAGACAGCTTACTCTGGAAACACCATATATTTT. It encodes CASSQTAYSGNTIYF.

The chain is built from TRBV5-1 and TRBJ2-5; D call uncertain. V shed 0 bases and J shed 0 bases, with 6 bases lying between them. Germline V lookup: CDR1 SGHRS, CDR2 YFSETQ. This CDR3 spans 14 amino acids. The CDR3 protein is CASSLDGNQETQYF. The CDR3 region has the DNA TGCGCCAGCAGCTTGGACGGTAACCAAGAGACCCAGTACTTC.

The V call is TRBV7-2, the J call TRBJ2-7; unclear D gene. V was clipped by 1 base and J by 6 bases, with 16 bases between them. Germline V gene data show CDR1 as SGHTA and CDR2 as FQGNSA. The CDR3 length is 15 residues. CDR3 residues: CASSLGPGGLSEQYF. The DNA of the CDR3 is TGTGCCAGCAGCTTAGGACCTGGTGGGCTCAGCGAGCAGTACTTC.

The chain combines TRBV5-4 with TRBJ2-5; TRBD2 aligns across 12 bases. Per the germline V gene, CDR1 is SGHNT and CDR2 is YYREEE (reference sequence). The CDR3 length is 16 residues. The ends lost 4 bases at V and 1 base at J; junction bases unmatched: 5. CDR3 protein: CASSLELAGGQETQYF. As DNA, the CDR3 is TGTGCCAGCAGCCTTGAACTAGCGGGGGGCCAAGAGACCCAGTACTTC.

This chain connects TRBV7-3 to TRBJ2-1, with a possible D match to TRBD1 (7 bases). V was pared by 2 bases and J by 2 bases, with 19 bases between. The CDR3 is 18 amino acids. Germline loops: CDR1 SGHTA, CDR2 FQGTGA. The CDR3 sequence is CASSLDGTLTGAYNEQFF. In DNA, the CDR3 is TGTGCCAGCAGCTTAGATGGGACTCTTACAGGGGCCTACAATGAGCAGTTCTTC.

The chain carries TRBV7-8 and TRBJ2-7, with D maybe TRBD2 (6 bases). Germline CDR1 reads SGHVS; CDR2 reads FQNEAQ. CDR3 size: 15 residues. V was clipped by 5 bases and J by 1 base, with 15 bases between them. CDR3 in amino acids: CASSLSGLTSYEQYF. The DNA of the CDR3 is TGTGCCAGCAGCCTCAGCGGGCTTACTTCCTACGAGCAGTACTTC. Full variable domain (missing parts from reference TRBV7-8 and TRBJ2-7): GAGVSQSPRYKVAKRGQDVALRCDPISGHVSLFWYQQALGQGPEFLTYFQNEAQLDKSGLPSDRFFAERPEGSVSTLKIQRTQQEDSAVYLCASSLSGLTSYEQYFGPGTRLTVT.

The V and J genes are TRBV10-3 and TRBJ1-2; D call uncertain. The CDR3 spans 14 residues. V lost 5 bases, J lost 4 bases, and 14 bases lay in between. Germline loops: CDR1 ENHRY, CDR2 SYGVKD. The DNA for the CDR3 is TGTGCCATCAGTCCCCGGTCCACAGCCTATGGCTACACCTTC. It yields the protein CAISPRSTAYGYTF.

The chain couples TRBV19 to TRBJ1-5, with 7 bases identical to TRBD1. CDR1 LNHDA and CDR2 SQIVND come from the germline V gene (reference sequence). The CDR3 totals 15 residues. V lost 7 bases and J lost 0; bases outside the gene matches: 6. CDR3 region: CASIEGAGSNQPQHF. In nucleotides, the CDR3 is TGTGCCAGTATCGAGGGGGCGGGTAGCAATCAGCCCCAGCATTTT.

The chain has TRBV5-1 and TRBJ1-5; a possible D gene is TRBD1 (6 bases). The CDR3 has 18 amino acids. Trimming pared 0 bases from V and 0 bases from J, leaving 16 bases between. Germline V gene data show CDR1 as SGHRS and CDR2 as YFSETQ. For the CDR3, the DNA is TGCGCCAGCAGCTTGGGGCGGACAGTAACTTATAGCAATCAGCCCCAGCATTTT. It yields the protein CASSLGRTVTYSNQPQHF.